The present T cell receptor (beta chain) was sequenced within a study of blood T cell repertoires in COVID-19. Study-level background: Some COVID-19 samples were acute and others convalescent; all came from the United States, Italy and Spain. T cells, B-cell-depleted T cells, or PBMCs provided the cDNA or gDNA that served as material.

During active infection, Seattle patients enrolled and were then monitored through disease. In germline, CDR1 is SGHRS, CDR2 YFSETQ. The CDR3 is made up of 15 amino acids. Trimming left V 4 bases short and J 7 bases short, with 15 bases between. In the authors' workflow: The assay estimated nucleated cells by amplifying reference gene primers. Some clones are missing from TCRdb's copy, which holds only in-frame ones; the method was immunoSEQ multiplex PCR. The D gene and trimming were derived from the DNA, and the V and J assignments and clone size from that table. In the table there are about 170,000 clones, approximately 86% of which are singletons.

This TCR was recovered from a woman older than 75 with COVID-19, enrolled during active disease. Sequencing was carried out using peripheral blood. V gene TRBV5-1 combines with J gene TRBJ1-6, with D unresolved. The CDR3: CASSPVRQTNSPLHF. The DNA for the CDR3 is TGCGCCAGCAGCCCCGTGAGGCAGACGAATTCACCCCTCCACTTT.